In its sample, the clone carrying this T cell receptor beta chain was seen many times. Its antigen is as yet unknown. This entry is derived from a study of Graves' ophthalmopathy and Graves' hyperthyroidism. General study points: In blood appeared most of the expanded thyroid clonotypes whose frequency exceeded 0.001.

Hyperthyroidism was classified as stable if no ophthalmopathy occurred within 18 months of follow-up. Exclusion applied to patients with other autoimmune diseases, uncontrolled infections, pregnancy or lactation. The PBMCs used were ones drawn from about 9.2 ml of fresh peripheral blood. Using RNA transcripts, the TCR beta CDR3 regions were amplified. RT-PCR was first run with HTBI primers, then multiplex PCR in a second round. TCRdb analysed the multiplex PCR reads with MiXCR anew, one entry per CDR3 protein. Here the sample spans 620,000 or so distinct CDR3 sequences, approximately 21% being singletons. The CDR3 loop spans 15 amino acids. Looked up from germline, CDR1 is LGHNT and CDR2 is FRNRAP.

The material sequenced was peripheral blood. The rearrangement uses TRBV12-5 and TRBJ2-7, with D perhaps assigned TRBD1 or TRBD2 (7 bases each). This receptor was taken from a woman under 30 with stable Graves' hyperthyroidism. Some clones in this sample may be carry-over from other donors' samples. The CDR3 bases are TGTGCCGAATTCGTCCCCGACAGGGACTATTGCGAGCAGTACTTC. Translation: CAEFVPDRDYCEQYF.